The 27 T cell receptor beta chains reported below all come from one sample, sequenced in a study of identifying expanded T cells in peripheral blood. The repertoire was sequenced with immunoSEQ multiplex PCR; TCRdb's copy has only in-frame clones and lacks some. The sample has under 150,000 clones, approximately 84% seen once; the top ten hold 2.5% to 4%. The sample taken for sequencing was blood. The receptors originated from a person between 18 and 75 years old in good health.

This clone was found many times. V is TRBV5-1 and J is TRBJ2-7; D not resolved. CDR1 and CDR2 (germline): SGHRS, YFSETQ. The CDR3 contains 12 residues. V dropped 4 bases and J dropped 1 base, with 6 bases sitting between them. CDR3 loop: CASSPESYEQYF. CDR3 nucleotides: TGCGCCAGCAGCCCGGAATCCTACGAGCAGTACTTC.

The chain has TRBV30 and TRBJ1-6; 7 bases line up with TRBD1. The CDR3 sequence is 12 residues long. J was trimmed by 7 bases and V by 5 bases; bases with no gene match: 2. Germline loops: CDR1 GTSNPN, CDR2 SVGIG (reference sequence). CDR3 sequence: CAWDRANSPLHF. The DNA of the CDR3 is TGTGCCTGGGACAGGGCCAATTCACCCCTCCACTTT. Full variable domain (rest looked up from reference TRBV30 and TRBJ1-6): SQTIHQWPATLVQPVGSPLSLECTVEGTSNPNLYWYRQAAGRGLQLLFYSVGIGQISSEVPQNLSASRPQDRQFILSSKKLLLSDSGFYLCAWDRANSPLHFGNGTRLTVT.

This chain links TRBV27 with TRBJ1-2; a weak D match, TRBD1 (6 bases). The V gene's germline CDR1 is MNHEY and CDR2 SMNVEV (reference sequence). Trimming pared 6 bases from V and 2 bases from J, leaving 10 bases between. This CDR3 is built from 13 residues. CDR3 in amino acids: CASRPGQNYGYTF. The CDR3 bases are TGTGCCAGCAGACCTGGACAGAACTATGGCTACACCTTC.

The rearrangement uses TRBV6-5 and TRBJ2-7; no clear D. CDR1 and CDR2 from the germline V gene are MNHEY and SVGAGI. The CDR3 has 14 amino acids. Trimming took off 0 bases at V and 3 bases at J, with 9 bases between the two ends. This CDR3 is CASSYSHKNYEQYF. The CDR3 DNA reads TGTGCCAGCAGTTACTCTCACAAAAACTACGAGCAGTACTTC.

This clone occurred once. The gene calls are TRBV10-1 and TRBJ1-1; D remains unclear. From germline, CDR1 is WNHNN and CDR2 SYGVQD (reference sequence). The V end lost 4 bases, the J end lost 3 bases, and 12 bases lay between the germline ends. There are 14 residues in the CDR3. CDR3 DNA sequence: TGCGCCAGCAGTGTAGGGCAGGACTACACTGAAGCTTTCTTT. This codes for CASSVGQDYTEAFF.

This chain uses TRBV4-3 with TRBJ1-2, with TRBD1 matching 7 bases. Germline trimming cut 3 bases from V and 4 bases from J; bases unmatched to any gene: 2. Looked up from germline, CDR1 is LGHNA and CDR2 is YSLEER. This CDR3 has 13 amino acids. The CDR3 loop reads CASSQDRTYGYTF. In DNA form, the CDR3 reads TGCGCCAGCAGCCAGGACAGGACCTATGGCTACACCTTC.

As to this clone: Mismatch with germline at one junction end may stem from a read error. V is TRBV7-2 and J is TRBJ2-2, with 9 bases lining up with TRBD2. This CDR3 has 16 amino acids. Germline V gene data show CDR1 as SGHTA and CDR2 as FQGNSA. The DNA for the CDR3 is TGTGCCAGCAGCATAGCACCGGGACTAGCAAGCGGGGAGCTGTTTTTT. This codes for CASSIAPGLASGELFF.

There are a few counts of this clone. The chain carries TRBV13 and TRBJ1-1, with D tentatively TRBD1 (6 bases). The V and J ends lost 6 bases and 1 base respectively, with 15 bases between them. CDR1 is PRHDT, CDR2 FYEKMQ, per germline (reference sequence). CDR3 length equals 15 residues. CDR3 sequence reads: CASSLDSVQNTEAFF. The CDR3 nucleotides are TGTGCCAGCAGTCTGGACAGTGTGCAGAACACTGAAGCTTTCTTT.

The chain links TRBV10-3 to TRBJ2-7, with D hard to call. From germline, CDR1 is ENHRY and CDR2 SYGVKD. The CDR3 is 14 residues long. Trimming shortened V by 2 bases and J by 2 bases, and 10 bases separated the two germline ends. The CDR3: CAISEDTPTYEQYF. The CDR3 DNA follows: TGTGCCATCAGTGAGGATACACCAACCTACGAGCAGTACTTC.

This clone is classed as large (0.1 to 1%). J is TRBJ1-2 and V is TRBV6-1, with D tentatively TRBD1 (5 bases). Germline CDR1 reads MNHNS; CDR2 reads SASEGT. This CDR3 contains 15 residues. The V gene lost 6 bases and the J gene lost 2 bases, with 16 bases spanning the gap. The DNA of the CDR3 is TGTGCCAGCAGCTTCGGGACTGGTTCCAACTATGGCTACACCTTC. Translated, it gives CASSFGTGSNYGYTF.

The chain recombines TRBV18 with TRBJ1-1; 7 nucleotides line up with TRBD1. Germline lookup yields CDR1 KGHSH and CDR2 LQKENI. The V and J ends lost 2 bases and 8 bases, in that order; junction bases with no gene match: 11. The CDR3 contains 15 residues. CDR3 sequence: CASSPRLSPDREAFF. Here the CDR3 DNA reads TGTGCCAGCTCACCAAGACTCTCACCGGACAGGGAAGCTTTCTTT.

The chain employs TRBV5-4 and TRBJ1-1; TRBD1 agrees at 8 bases. The V gene end was trimmed by 5 bases and the J gene end by 10 bases; junction bases not matched to a gene: 7. CDR1 SGHNT and CDR2 YYREEE come from the germline V gene (reference sequence). This CDR3 contains 12 residues. The CDR3 DNA follows: TGTGCCAGCAGTCTCGGACAGGGACGAGCTTTCTTT. Translating it yields CASSLGQGRAFF.

CDR3: CAWGRTGRFYEQYF. The CDR3, as DNA: TGTGCCTGGGGGCGGACAGGGCGTTTTTACGAGCAGTACTTC. The V gene is TRBV30, the J gene TRBJ2-7, with TRBD1 identical over 8 bases. Unmatched junction bases numbered 10, after V lost 5 bases and J lost 4 bases. CDR1 and CDR2 from the germline V gene are GTSNPN and SVGIG (reference sequence). This CDR3 is built from 14 residues.

The genes are TRBV14 and TRBJ2-5; TRBD2 is a possible D gene (5 bases). This CDR3 contains 13 residues. V lost 4 bases, J lost 4 bases, and 10 bases lay in between. CDR1 is SGHDN, CDR2 FVKESK, per germline. The CDR3 nucleotides read TGTGCCAGCAGCCCCTTGGCGGGAGAGACCCAGTACTTC. Translated: CASSPLAGETQYF.

The chain links TRBV4-3 to TRBJ2-3; no clear D. V gave up 3 bases and J gave up 4 bases, with 11 bases separating them. Per the germline V gene, CDR1 is LGHNA and CDR2 is YSLEER. The CDR3 extends over 14 amino acids. In DNA form, the CDR3 reads TGCGCCAGCAGCCAGGAGATGGCCGCAGATACGCAGTATTTT. Amino acid sequence: CASSQEMAADTQYF.

CDR3 amino acids: CARSLPGLYTNEKLFF. The CDR3 bases are TGTGCCAGAAGCTTACCGGGGTTGTACACTAATGAAAAACTGTTTTTT. The rearrangement uses TRBV5-3 and TRBJ1-4; D ambiguous. TRBV5-3 is an open reading frame, and its role is uncertain. V was cut by 2 bases and J by 2 bases, with 13 bases left in between. The CDR3 sequence is 16 residues long.

The chain combines TRBV10-3 with TRBJ1-5; the D gene is possibly TRBD1 (5 bases). The ends were cut back, 6 bases at V and 2 bases at J, with 11 bases in the middle. This CDR3 region has 14 residues. Per the germline V gene, CDR1 is ENHRY and CDR2 is SYGVKD. CDR3 nucleotides: TGTGCCATCAGCGCAGGGTCGGGCAATCAGCCCCAGCATTTT. It yields the protein CAISAGSGNQPQHF.

This clone was seen a handful of times. The same CDR3 is also encoded by other DNA sequences in this sample. The chain employs TRBV7-8 and TRBJ1-1, with D uncertain. The germline CDR1 and CDR2 sequences are SGHVS and FQNEAQ. V was pared by 1 base and J by 3 bases, with 6 bases between. The CDR3 totals 13 residues. The CDR3 sequence is CASSLDLYTEAFF. The CDR3 DNA sequence: TGTGCCAGCAGCTTAGATCTTTACACTGAAGCTTTCTTT.

CDR3 sequence reads: CASSLVLASYGYTF. CDR3 in DNA: TGTGCCAGCAGCTTAGTCTTAGCCAGCTATGGCTACACCTTC. The gene calls are TRBV13 and TRBJ1-2; unclear D gene. Germline V CDR1 and CDR2: PRHDT, FYEKMQ (reference sequence). Trimming stripped 1 base from V and 4 bases from J, with 10 bases between. This CDR3 has 14 residues.

The chain uses TRBV4-3 and TRBJ1-2; 9 bases are a match to TRBD1. V shed 5 bases and J 5 bases; nucleotides not matched to a gene: 9. Germline lookup yields CDR1 LGHNA and CDR2 YSLEER. This CDR3 contains 15 residues. CDR3 DNA: TGCGCCAGCAGCTCCGGGACAGGGTTGTTATATGGCTACACCTTC. Protein: CASSSGTGLLYGYTF.

V is TRBV30 and J is TRBJ2-7; D uncertain. This CDR3 has 14 residues. Looked up from germline, CDR1 is GTSNPN and CDR2 is SVGIG (reference sequence). V was clipped by 3 bases and J by 1 base, with 13 bases between them. The CDR3, as DNA: TGTGCCTGGAGGGCGCCGGGCTTTTCCTACGAGCAGTACTTC. Protein sequence: CAWRAPGFSYEQYF.

This clone occurred once. V usage is TRBV7-6 and J usage is TRBJ1-5; D call uncertain. V dropped 1 base and J dropped 4 bases, with 5 bases sitting between them. CDR3 length: 13 residues. CDR1 is SGHVS, CDR2 FNYEAQ, per germline. CDR3 DNA sequence: TGTGCCAGCAGCTTAGGGCGAAATCAGCCCCAGCATTTT. This gives the protein CASSLGRNQPQHF.

The rearrangement joins TRBV7-9 to TRBJ1-6; 10 bases align to TRBD1. This CDR3 spans 14 amino acids. In germline, CDR1 is SEHNR, CDR2 FQNEAQ (reference sequence). Trimming at V came to 5 bases and at J to 7 bases, leaving 2 bases not matched to a gene. Written as DNA, the CDR3 is TGTGCCAGCAGCCAGGGACAGGGGAATTCACCCCTCCACTTT. Protein sequence: CASSQGQGNSPLHF.

The CDR3 DNA follows: TGTGCCAGCACCAACCTAGGAGGAAGCTACACCTTC. Translation gives CASTNLGGSYTF. The V and J genes are TRBV6-5 and TRBJ1-2; D ambiguous. Looked up from germline, CDR1 is MNHEY and CDR2 is SVGAGI. This CDR3 is built from 12 residues. V dropped 7 bases and J dropped 9 bases, with 15 bases sitting between them.

The chain carries TRBV7-9 and TRBJ1-2; a weak D match, TRBD1 (6 bases). Trimming stripped 1 base from V and 6 bases from J, with 12 bases between. The CDR3 contains 14 residues. Germline V lookup: CDR1 SEHNR, CDR2 FQNEAQ (reference sequence). CDR3: CASSLGHRDHGYTF. In nucleotides, the CDR3 is TGTGCCAGCAGCTTAGGGCACAGGGACCATGGCTACACCTTC.

V gene TRBV5-4 combines with J gene TRBJ1-5; maybe TRBD1 (5 bases). V gave up 1 base and J gave up 2 bases, with 10 bases separating them. This CDR3 has 15 residues. From germline, CDR1 is SGHNT and CDR2 YYREEE (reference sequence). CDR3 sequence (DNA): TGTGCCAGCAGCTTGTGGGGGGAAGGCAATCAGCCCCAGCATTTT. Amino acids: CASSLWGEGNQPQHF.

The chain joins TRBV4-3 to TRBJ1-1, with TRBD1 identical over 8 bases. Germline V gene data show CDR1 as LGHNA and CDR2 as YSLEER. V was pared by 0 bases and J by 0 bases, with 12 bases of the junction left unmatched. The CDR3 totals 19 residues. CDR3 region: CASSQEVQGAGKMNTEAFF. As DNA, the CDR3 is TGCGCCAGCAGCCAAGAGGTTCAGGGGGCTGGAAAAATGAACACTGAAGCTTTCTTT.